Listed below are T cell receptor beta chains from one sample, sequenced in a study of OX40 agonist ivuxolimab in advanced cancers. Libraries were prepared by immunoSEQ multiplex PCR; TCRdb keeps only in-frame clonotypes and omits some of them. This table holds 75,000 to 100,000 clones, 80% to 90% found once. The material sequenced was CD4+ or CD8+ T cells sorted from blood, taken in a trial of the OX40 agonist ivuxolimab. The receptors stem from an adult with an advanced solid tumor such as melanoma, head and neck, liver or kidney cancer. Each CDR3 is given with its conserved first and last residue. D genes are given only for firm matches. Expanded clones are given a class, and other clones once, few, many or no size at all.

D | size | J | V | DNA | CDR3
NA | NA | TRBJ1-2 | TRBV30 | TGTGCCTGGAGTGTAGGGTCTCACTATGGCTACACCTTC | CAWSVGSHYGYTF
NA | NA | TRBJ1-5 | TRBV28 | TGTGCCAGCAGTTTATTTAGGCAACCAAGACAGCATTTT | CASSLFRQPRQHF
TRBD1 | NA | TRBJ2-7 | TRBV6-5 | TGTGCCAGCAGTTCACCCGTTCAGGGGGCTACCTACGAGCAGTACTTC | CASSSPVQGATYEQYF
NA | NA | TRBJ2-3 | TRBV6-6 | TGTGCCAGCAGTTACATCAGAGACACAGATACGCAGTATTTT | CASSYIRDTDTQYF
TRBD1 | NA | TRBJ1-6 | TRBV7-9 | TGTGCCAGCAGGGAAAACAGGGGGCAAGGATCACCCCTCCACTTT | CASRENRGQGSPLHF
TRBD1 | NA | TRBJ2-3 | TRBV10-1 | TGCGCCAGCACTGAGAGGGGGCGGGATACGCAGTATTTT | CASTERGRDTQYF
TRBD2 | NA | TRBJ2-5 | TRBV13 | TGTGCCAGCAGACTATTGGCCGGGACTAGCGAAAGAACGGGAGAGACCCAGTACTTC | CASRLLAGTSERTGETQYF
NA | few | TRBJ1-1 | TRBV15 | TGTGCCACCAGCAGAGCGCGTGGGACTGAAGCTTTCTTT | CATSRARGTEAFF
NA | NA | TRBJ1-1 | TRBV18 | TGTGCCAGCTCACCACTAACGGGGAGTAATGAAGCTTTCTTT | CASSPLTGSNEAFF
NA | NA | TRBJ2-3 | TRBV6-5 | TGTGCCAGCAGGGGTGACGGCACAGATACGCAGTATTTT | CASRGDGTDTQYF
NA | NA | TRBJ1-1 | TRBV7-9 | TGTGCCAGCAGCTTGATGGGGGAGAACACTGAAGCTTTCTTT | CASSLMGENTEAFF
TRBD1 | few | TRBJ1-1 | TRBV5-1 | TGCGCCAGCAGCATGGGACAGAGGAACACTGAAGCTTTCTTT | CASSMGQRNTEAFF
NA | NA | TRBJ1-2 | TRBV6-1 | TGTGCCAGCAGTGAAACGGACGATAACTATGGCTACACCTTC | CASSETDDNYGYTF
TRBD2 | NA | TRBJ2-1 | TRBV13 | TGTGCCAGCAGCTTAGGGTGGCTAGCGGGAAGGGATGAGCAGTTCTTC | CASSLGWLAGRDEQFF
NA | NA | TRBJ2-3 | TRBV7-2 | TGTGCCAGCAGCTTTAAGTCTAGTGGGGATACGCAGTATTTT | CASSFKSSGDTQYF
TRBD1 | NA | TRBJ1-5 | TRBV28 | TGTGCGACGACAGGGGCCTCAACGCGGGGGCAGCCCCAGCATTTT | CATTGASTRGQPQHF
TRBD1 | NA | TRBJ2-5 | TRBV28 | TGTGCCAGCAGTTTCGCAGGACAGGGCAGGAAGACCCAGTACTTC | CASSFAGQGRKTQYF
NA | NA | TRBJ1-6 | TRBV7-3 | TGTGCCAGCAGCTTATCCGTGGGGGACAATTCACCCCTCCACTTT | CASSLSVGDNSPLHF
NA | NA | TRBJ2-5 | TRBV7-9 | TGTGCCAGCCGGAGACCGGGGGCCGAGGGTGAGACCCAGTACTTC | CASRRPGAEGETQYF
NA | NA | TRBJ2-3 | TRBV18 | TGTGCCAGCCGGCAGGGGTGGGGAAGGACAGATACGCAGTATTTT | CASRQGWGRTDTQYF
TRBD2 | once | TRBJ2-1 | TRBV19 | TGTGCCAGTCCTTCATCACTAGCGGGAGGGTACAGTGAGCAGTTCTTC | CASPSSLAGGYSEQFF
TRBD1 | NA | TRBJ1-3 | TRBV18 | TGTGCCAGCTCTCTGGACAGGGCTGGAAACACCATATATTTT | CASSLDRAGNTIYF
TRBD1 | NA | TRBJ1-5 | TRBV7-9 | TGTGCCAGCACAGGGGGTTTCAATCAGCCCCAGCATTTT | CASTGGFNQPQHF
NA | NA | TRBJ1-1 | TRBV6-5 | TGTGCCAGCATGGTGAACACTGAAGCTTTCTTT | CASMVNTEAFF
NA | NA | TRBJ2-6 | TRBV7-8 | TGTGCCAGCAGCTTGGACAGACCAACCTCTGGGGCCAACGTCCTGACTTTC | CASSLDRPTSGANVLTF
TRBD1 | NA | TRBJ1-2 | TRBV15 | TGTGCCACCAGCAGAGAAAGGGACAGGGGGCTAAGTGGCTACACCTTC | CATSRERDRGLSGYTF
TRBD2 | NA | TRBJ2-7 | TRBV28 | TGTGCCAGCACTAGGGGGGGACTAGCGGGATCGGTCGAGCAGTACTTC | CASTRGGLAGSVEQYF
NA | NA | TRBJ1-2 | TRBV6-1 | TGTGCCAGCAGTGAAGGATCAGGGCTTATATATGGCTACACCTTC | CASSEGSGLIYGYTF
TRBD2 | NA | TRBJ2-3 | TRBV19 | TGTGCCAGTAGTCCTCGGGGGGGGCTTAGCACAGATACGCAGTATTTT | CASSPRGGLSTDTQYF
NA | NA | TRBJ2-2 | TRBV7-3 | TGTGCCAGCAGCTTAGGACGAACCGGGGAGCTGTTTTTT | CASSLGRTGELFF
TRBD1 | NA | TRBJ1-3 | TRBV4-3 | TGCGCCAGCAGCCAAGGAACGAGGGGGCCTGGAAACACCATATATTTT | CASSQGTRGPGNTIYF
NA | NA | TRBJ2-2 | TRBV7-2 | TGTGCCAGCAGCCTACGAGGGACGGGCGGGGAGCTGTTTTTT | CASSLRGTGGELFF
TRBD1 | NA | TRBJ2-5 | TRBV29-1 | TGCAGCGTGCAAACAGGGGCTCGAGAGACCCAGTACTTC | CSVQTGARETQYF
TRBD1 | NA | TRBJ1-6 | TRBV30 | TGTGCCTGGAGGGGACAGGGGGTCCTCCACTTT | CAWRGQGVLHF
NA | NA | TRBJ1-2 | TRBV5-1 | TGCGCCAGCAGCTTGTCCCAGCTCGGACCCTCGAACCTCTATGGCTACACCTTC | CASSLSQLGPSNLYGYTF
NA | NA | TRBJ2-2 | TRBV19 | TGTGCCAGTACCGCCCGACAGACTAACACCGGGGAGCTGTTTTTT | CASTARQTNTGELFF
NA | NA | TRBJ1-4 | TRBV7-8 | TGTGCCAGCTCAATCTCAGGGGTAGGGGGGGAAAAACTGTTTTTT | CASSISGVGGEKLFF
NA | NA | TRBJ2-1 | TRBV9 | TGTGCCAGCAGCAAGGGACCAAACAATGAGCAGTTCTTC | CASSKGPNNEQFF
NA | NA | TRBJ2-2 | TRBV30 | TGTGCCTGGGGTAACACCGGGGAGCTGTTTTTT | CAWGNTGELFF
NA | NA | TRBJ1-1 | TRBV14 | TGTGCCAGCAGCCAAGAAAGGGGGAATAGGGCTGAAGCTTTCTTT | CASSQERGNRAEAFF